Listed here are 15 T cell receptor beta chains from one sample, sequenced in a study of control samples from healthy donors and cancer patients. Clones were read by immunoSEQ multiplex PCR, and TCRdb kept only the in-frame ones, dropping some. The sample consists of roughly 100,000 clones, just over 90% of them appearing once. Material for sequencing was blood. The receptors were sampled from a woman under 30 in good health.

The J gene is TRBJ2-6, the V gene TRBV5-5; TRBD1 matches at 10 bases. Trimming took 4 bases from V and 1 from J; bases not matched to a gene: 5. Germline loops: CDR1 SGHKS, CDR2 YYEKEE (reference sequence). The CDR3 loop spans 17 amino acids. The CDR3 sequence: CASSPGTGVSGANVLTF. The CDR3 bases are TGTGCCAGCAGCCCTGGGACAGGGGTATCTGGGGCCAACGTCCTGACTTTC. The complete variable domain, with remaining parts taken from reference TRBV5-5 and TRBJ2-6, reads DAGVTQSPTHLIKTRGQQVTLRCSPISGHKSVSWYQQVLGQGPQFIFQYYEKEERGRGNFPDRFSARQFPNYSSELNVNALLLGDSALYLCASSPGTGVSGANVLTFGAGSRLTVL.

The rearrangement links TRBV5-1 to TRBJ2-5, with D possibly being TRBD2 (6 bases). V gave up 1 base and J gave up 3 bases, with 7 bases separating them. The CDR3 is 13 residues long. Per the germline V gene, CDR1 is SGHRS and CDR2 is YFSETQ. The CDR3 loop reads CASSLSGEETQYF. The CDR3 DNA is TGCGCCAGCAGCTTGTCGGGAGAAGAGACCCAGTACTTC.

The chain uses TRBV5-1 and TRBJ1-2, with D possibly TRBD1 on 5 matching bases. Germline values: CDR1 SGHRS, CDR2 YFSETQ. The CDR3 covers 13 residues. V was trimmed by 0 bases and J by 3 bases, leaving 6 bases between them. CDR3 amino acids: CASSLGRDYGYTF. The CDR3 DNA reads as TGCGCCAGCAGCTTGGGCAGGGACTATGGCTACACCTTC.

This clone has only a few counts. The V and J genes are TRBV4-2 and TRBJ2-2, with 9 bases fitting TRBD2. CDR3 size: 16 residues. In germline, CDR1 is LGHNA, CDR2 YNFKEQ. The V segment lost 2 bases and the J segment 6 bases; nucleotides outside the gene matches: 7. The CDR3 protein is CASSQPGIAGAGELFF. The CDR3 DNA reads TGTGCCAGCAGCCAACCGGGCATAGCGGGAGCCGGGGAGCTGTTTTTT.

V and J are TRBV3-1 (or the pseudogene TRBV3-2) and TRBJ2-7, with 14 bases aligning to TRBD2. The germline V gene has CDR1 LGHDT and CDR2 YNNKEL (reference sequence). The CDR3 sequence is 16 residues long. V trimming: 4 bases; J trimming: 4 bases; junction bases outside the gene matches: 6. The CDR3, as DNA: TGTGCCAGCAGCCGGGGGACTAGCGGGAGAGCGTACGAGCAGTACTTC. Translation gives CASSRGTSGRAYEQYF.

The count of this clone is one. J is TRBJ1-2 and V is TRBV19; tentative D call: TRBD1 (5 bases). The germline V gene has CDR1 LNHDA and CDR2 SQIVND (reference sequence). CDR3 length equals 12 residues. The V end lost 5 bases, the J end lost 3 bases, and 7 bases lay between the germline ends. The CDR3 DNA reads TGTGCCAGTAGTGGGACGGACTATGGCTACACCTTC. Protein product: CASSGTDYGYTF.

The gene calls are TRBV6-2 or TRBV6-3 and TRBJ2-1, with 7 positions matching TRBD2. The germline gives CDR1 MNHEY, CDR2 SVGEGT. J was trimmed by 5 bases and V by 6 bases; bases with no gene match: 13. CDR3 length: 16 amino acids. CDR3 sequence (DNA): TGTGCCAGCAGCCCAAGGACGGTAGCGGGCCACAATGAGCAGTTCTTC. Residues: CASSPRTVAGHNEQFF.

This chain uses TRBV30 with TRBJ1-2; 7 positions match TRBD1. Germline CDR1 and CDR2: GTSNPN and SVGIG (reference sequence). This CDR3 is 13 amino acids long. V lost 0 bases and J lost 7; bases outside the gene matches: 5. The CDR3 loop reads CAWSVRQGFGYTF. The CDR3 nucleotides are TGTGCCTGGAGTGTACGACAGGGATTTGGCTACACCTTC.

The V call is TRBV21-1, the J call TRBJ1-5. TRBV21-1 is classified as a pseudogene. The CDR3 is made up of 14 amino acids. CDR3 sequence: CASSKVRVGQPQHF. In nucleotides, the CDR3 is TGTGCCAGCAGCAAAGTGAGGGTCGGACAGCCCCAGCATTTT.

This rearrangement joins TRBV6-5 to TRBJ2-1; TRBD1 aligns across 9 bases. With V trimmed by 11 bases and J by 0 bases, 2 bases remained unmatched. The CDR3 contains 13 residues. CDR1 is MNHEY, CDR2 SVGAGI, per germline. This CDR3 is CAGQGSSYNEQFF. The CDR3 nucleotides are TGTGCCGGACAGGGGAGCTCCTACAATGAGCAGTTCTTC.

This clone was found once. The chain recombines TRBV5-8 with TRBJ1-3, with D possibly TRBD1 on 5 matching bases. The CDR3 covers 13 residues. Deletions cut 5 bases from V and 3 bases from J, with 9 bases between. Germline lookup yields CDR1 SGHTS and CDR2 YDEGEE. CDR3 residues: CASSPRVGNTIYF. The CDR3 DNA reads TGTGCCAGCAGTCCCAGGGTTGGAAACACCATATATTTT. Full variable domain (outside the CDR3, taken from reference TRBV5-8 and TRBJ1-3): EAGVTQSPTHLIKTRGQQATLRCSPISGHTSVYWYQQALGLGLQFLLWYDEGEERNRGNFPPRFSGRQFPNYSSELNVNALELEDSALYLCASSPRVGNTIYFGEGSWLTVV.

V usage is TRBV11-2 and J usage is TRBJ1-1; perhaps TRBD1 as D (5 bases). Germline assignment: CDR1 SGHAT and CDR2 FQNNGV. V lost 1 base and J lost 1, with 10 bases in between. This CDR3 contains 15 residues. Here the CDR3 reads CASSLGAGKNTEAFF. The CDR3 nucleotides read TGTGCCAGCAGCTTAGGGGCAGGGAAGAACACTGAAGCTTTCTTT.

The chain is built from TRBV6-5 and TRBJ2-7; possibly TRBD1 for D (6 bases). The CDR3 loop spans 14 amino acids. The V end was cut by 7 bases, the J end by 0 bases, with 13 bases between. Looked up from germline, CDR1 is MNHEY and CDR2 is SVGAGI. The CDR3 spells CASIRQGSSYEQYF. The CDR3 coding sequence is TGTGCCAGCATCCGGCAGGGGAGCTCCTACGAGCAGTACTTC.

This clone showed up just a few times. CDR3 loop: CASSLQGTEAFF. The DNA of the CDR3 is TGTGCCAGCAGTTTACAGGGAACTGAAGCTTTCTTT. The rearrangement links TRBV28 to TRBJ1-1; weak D call: TRBD1 (5 bases). CDR3 length equals 12 residues. The V gene lost 2 bases and the J gene lost 5 bases, with 6 bases spanning the gap. Germline values: CDR1 MDHEN, CDR2 SYDVKM.

This chain links TRBV24-1 with TRBJ2-1; the match to TRBD1 covers 7 bases. After removal of 4 bases from V and 9 bases from J, the junction contained 8 bases not matched to a gene. This CDR3 has 14 residues. Per germline, CDR1 KGHDR and CDR2 SFDVKD. In DNA, the CDR3 is TGTGCCACCAGTGACCCTGACAGGGCTGGTGAGCAGTTCTTC. Translating gives CATSDPDRAGEQFF.